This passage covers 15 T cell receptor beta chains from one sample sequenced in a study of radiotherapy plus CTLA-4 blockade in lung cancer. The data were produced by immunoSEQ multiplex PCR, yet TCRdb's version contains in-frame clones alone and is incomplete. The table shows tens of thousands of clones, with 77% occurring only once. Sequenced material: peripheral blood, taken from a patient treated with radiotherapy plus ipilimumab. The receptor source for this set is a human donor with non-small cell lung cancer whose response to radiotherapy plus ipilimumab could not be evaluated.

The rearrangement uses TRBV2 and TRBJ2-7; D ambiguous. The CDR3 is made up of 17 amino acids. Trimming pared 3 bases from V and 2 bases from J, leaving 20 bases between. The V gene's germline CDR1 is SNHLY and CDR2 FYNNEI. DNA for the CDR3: TGTGCCAGCAGTGACCAGACATACTTTAGTATTCCCTACGAGCAGTACTTC. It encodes CASSDQTYFSIPYEQYF.

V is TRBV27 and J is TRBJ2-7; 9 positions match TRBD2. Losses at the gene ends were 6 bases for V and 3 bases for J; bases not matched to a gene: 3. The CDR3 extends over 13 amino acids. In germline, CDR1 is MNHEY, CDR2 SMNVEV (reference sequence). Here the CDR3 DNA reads TGTGCCAGCAGCCGGCGGGAGGGCTACGAGCAGTACTTC. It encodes CASSRREGYEQYF.

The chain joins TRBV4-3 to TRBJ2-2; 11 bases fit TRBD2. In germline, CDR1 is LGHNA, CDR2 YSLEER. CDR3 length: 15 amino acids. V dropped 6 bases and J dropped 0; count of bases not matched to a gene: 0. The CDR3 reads CASRLAGANTGELFF. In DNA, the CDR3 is TGCGCCAGCAGACTAGCGGGGGCGAACACCGGGGAGCTGTTTTTT.

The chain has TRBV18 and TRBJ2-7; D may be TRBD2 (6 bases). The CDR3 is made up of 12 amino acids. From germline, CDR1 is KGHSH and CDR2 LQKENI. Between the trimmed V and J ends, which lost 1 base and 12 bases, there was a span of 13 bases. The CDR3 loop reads CASSPQEGEGYF. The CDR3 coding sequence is TGTGCCAGCTCACCACAGGAGGGCGAGGGGTACTTC.

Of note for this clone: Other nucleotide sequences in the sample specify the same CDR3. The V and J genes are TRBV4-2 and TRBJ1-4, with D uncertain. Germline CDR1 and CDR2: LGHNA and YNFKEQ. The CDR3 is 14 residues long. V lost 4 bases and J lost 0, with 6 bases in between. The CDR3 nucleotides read TGTGCCAGCAGCCTCTCAGCAACTAATGAAAAACTGTTTTTT. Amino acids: CASSLSATNEKLFF.

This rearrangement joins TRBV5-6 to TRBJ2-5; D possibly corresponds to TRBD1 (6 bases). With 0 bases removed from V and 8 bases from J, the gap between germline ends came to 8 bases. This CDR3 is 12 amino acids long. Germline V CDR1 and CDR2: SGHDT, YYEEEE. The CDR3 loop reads CASSLEGVTQYF. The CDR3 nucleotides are TGTGCCAGCAGCTTGGAGGGGGTTACCCAGTACTTC.

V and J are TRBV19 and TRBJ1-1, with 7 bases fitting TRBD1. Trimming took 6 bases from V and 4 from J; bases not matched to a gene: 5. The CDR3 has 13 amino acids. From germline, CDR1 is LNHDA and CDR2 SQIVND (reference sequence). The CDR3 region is CASRMTGPTEAFF. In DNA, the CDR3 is TGTGCCAGTAGGATGACAGGGCCCACTGAAGCTTTCTTT.

CDR3 protein: CASSPLLAGGARNIQYF. In DNA form, the CDR3 reads TGTGCCAGTTCCCCTTTACTAGCGGGAGGGGCGAGAAACATTCAGTACTTC. The chain links TRBV19 to TRBJ2-4, with 13 bases identical to TRBD2. The J segment lost 6 bases and the V segment lost 8 bases, leaving 13 bases of the junction unmatched. From germline, CDR1 is LNHDA and CDR2 SQIVND (reference sequence). The CDR3 is 17 residues long.

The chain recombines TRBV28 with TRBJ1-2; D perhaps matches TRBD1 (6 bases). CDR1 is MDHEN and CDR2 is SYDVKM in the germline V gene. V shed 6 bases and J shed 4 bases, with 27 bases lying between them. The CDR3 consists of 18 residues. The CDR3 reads CASSLWVGTYISSYGYTF. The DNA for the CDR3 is TGTGCCAGCAGCCTCTGGGTCGGGACATATATTTCTAGCTATGGCTACACCTTC.

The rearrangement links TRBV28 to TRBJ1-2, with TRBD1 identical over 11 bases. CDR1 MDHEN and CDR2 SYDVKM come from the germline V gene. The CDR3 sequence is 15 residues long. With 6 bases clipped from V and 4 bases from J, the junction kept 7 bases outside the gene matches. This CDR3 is CASSPGQGAVYGYTF. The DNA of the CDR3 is TGTGCCAGCAGCCCAGGACAGGGGGCGGTCTATGGCTACACCTTC.

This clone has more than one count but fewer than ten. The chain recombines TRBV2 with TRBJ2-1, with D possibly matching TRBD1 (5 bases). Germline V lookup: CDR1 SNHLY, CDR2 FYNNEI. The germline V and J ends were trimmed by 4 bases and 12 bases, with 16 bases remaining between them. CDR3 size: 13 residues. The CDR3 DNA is TGTGCCAGCAGTGCGGAAAAACAGGCGAGGCAGTTCTTC. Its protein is CASSAEKQARQFF.

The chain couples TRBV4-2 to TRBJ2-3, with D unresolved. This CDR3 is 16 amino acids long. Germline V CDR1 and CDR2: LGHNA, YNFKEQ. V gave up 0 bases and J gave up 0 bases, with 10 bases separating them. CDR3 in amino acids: CASSQDRFTSTDTQYF. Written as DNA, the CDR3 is TGTGCCAGCAGCCAAGACAGGTTCACTAGCACAGATACGCAGTATTTT.

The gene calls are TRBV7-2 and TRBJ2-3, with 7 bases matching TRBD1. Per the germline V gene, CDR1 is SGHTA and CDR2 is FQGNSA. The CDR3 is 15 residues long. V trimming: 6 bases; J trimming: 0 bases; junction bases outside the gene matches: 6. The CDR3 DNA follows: TGTGCCAGCAGTCACGACAGGGATAGCACAGATACGCAGTATTTT. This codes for CASSHDRDSTDTQYF. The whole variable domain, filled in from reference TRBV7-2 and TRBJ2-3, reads GAGVSQSPSNKVTEKGKDVELRCDPISGHTALYWYRQSLGQGLEFLIYFQGNSAPDKSGLPSDRFSAERTGGSVSTLTIQRTQQEDSAVYLCASSHDRDSTDTQYFGPGTRLTVL.

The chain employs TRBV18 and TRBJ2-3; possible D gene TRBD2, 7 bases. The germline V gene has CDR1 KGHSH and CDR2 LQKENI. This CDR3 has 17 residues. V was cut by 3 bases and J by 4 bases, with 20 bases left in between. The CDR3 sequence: CASSPINSGDNADTQYF. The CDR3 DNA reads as TGTGCCAGCTCACCGATTAACAGCGGGGACAATGCAGATACGCAGTATTTT.

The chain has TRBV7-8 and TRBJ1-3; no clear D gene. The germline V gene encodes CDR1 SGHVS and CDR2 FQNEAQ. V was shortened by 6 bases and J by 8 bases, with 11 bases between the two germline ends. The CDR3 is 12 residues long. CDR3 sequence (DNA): TGTGCCAGCAGTCCGTCCGGGGACACCATATATTTT. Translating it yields CASSPSGDTIYF.